The rows below give T cell receptor beta chains drawn from one sample of a study of blood T cell repertoires in COVID-19. Sequenced by immunoSEQ multiplex PCR; TCRdb stores in-frame clones only, minus some. The sample yields fewer than 300,000 clones, 88% seen once. The sequenced sample was peripheral blood. These receptors originate from a young woman with acute or convalescent COVID-19. Both conserved end residues are part of each CDR3. The D gene is left open where the match is weak. Where a row states a size, it is once, few, many or the class of an expanded clone; other rows omit it.

size	J	V	D	CDR3	DNA
.	TRBJ1-2	TRBV12-3/TRBV12-4	.	CASGQGGGYTF	TGTGCCAGCGGCCAGGGCGGTGGCTACACCTTC
.	TRBJ1-5	TRBV15	.	CATSRGLTGGNQPQHF	TGTGCCACCAGCAGAGGTTTGACAGGAGGTAATCAGCCCCAGCATTTT
.	TRBJ2-7	TRBV28	TRBD1	CASSRDRFYEQYF	TGTGCCAGCAGCCGGGACAGATTCTACGAGCAGTACTTC
.	TRBJ2-7	TRBV10-3	.	CAISESGPSYEQYF	TGTGCCATCAGTGAGTCGGGCCCTTCCTACGAGCAGTACTTC
once	TRBJ2-3	TRBV5-4	TRBD2	CASSLSGNTDTQYF	TGTGCCAGCAGCTTGAGCGGGAACACAGATACGCAGTATTTT
.	TRBJ1-4	TRBV25-1	.	CASSKTGFEGEKLFF	TGTGCCAGCAGTAAAACAGGGTTTGAGGGAGAAAAACTGTTTTTT
.	TRBJ2-2	TRBV30	.	CAWITTGPGELFF	TGTGCCTGGATCACGACAGGCCCCGGGGAGCTGTTTTTT
.	TRBJ1-6	TRBV11-2	.	CASSSDPSGTTASPLHF	TGTGCCAGCAGCTCTGACCCCTCCGGGACAACTGCGTCACCCCTCCACTTT
.	TRBJ1-2	TRBV4-3	TRBD1	CASSQEDVTGDNYGYTF	TGCGCCAGCAGCCAAGAAGATGTGACAGGGGACAACTATGGCTACACCTTC
few	TRBJ1-1	TRBV5-6	TRBD1	CASSLQGPGGNTEAFF	TGTGCCAGCAGCTTACAGGGGCCGGGTGGAAACACTGAAGCTTTCTTT
.	TRBJ2-3	TRBV5-4	TRBD2	CASSWALAGGPDTQYF	TGTGCCAGCAGCTGGGCGTTAGCGGGAGGCCCAGATACGCAGTATTTT
medium-sized	TRBJ2-5	TRBV24-1	.	CATSDRDTRKETQYF	TGTGCCACCAGTGACCGGGACACCCGTAAAGAGACCCAGTACTTC
.	TRBJ2-5	TRBV7-9	TRBD1	CASSLGQGVETQYF	TGTGCCAGCAGCTTGGGACAGGGGGTGGAGACCCAGTACTTC
.	TRBJ2-2	TRBV19	.	CASSRPGLANTGELFF	TGTGCCAGTAGTCGCCCGGGACTGGCCAACACCGGGGAGCTGTTTTTT
.	TRBJ1-4	TRBV6-4	TRBD1	CASSAGGINEKLFF	TGTGCCAGCAGCGCAGGGGGAATTAATGAAAAACTGTTTTTT
once	TRBJ1-4	TRBV4-1	.	CASSQVQGPEKLFF	TGCGCCAGCAGCCAAGTTCAGGGTCCCGAAAAACTGTTTTTT
.	TRBJ2-1	TRBV7-2	TRBD1	CASSLRGGGEQFF	TGTGCCAGCAGCTTACGAGGGGGCGGCGAGCAGTTCTTC
.	TRBJ1-1	TRBV10-2	.	CASSFLEGTEAFF	TGCGCCAGCAGTTTCTTGGAGGGCACTGAAGCTTTCTTT
.	TRBJ1-5	TRBV27	.	CASSRQSFNQPQHF	TGTGCCAGCAGTCGACAGTCTTTTAATCAGCCCCAGCATTTT
.	TRBJ1-1	TRBV12-5	.	CASHSGGTTEAFF	TGTGCTTCTCATTCCGGGGGGACGACTGAAGCTTTCTTT
few	TRBJ1-2	TRBV30	.	CACHSPGLKSEGYTF	TGTGCCTGCCATTCACCGGGACTAAAAAGTGAAGGCTACACCTTC
.	TRBJ2-1	TRBV11-3	.	CASSLGGEVRYNEQFF	TGTGCCAGCAGCTTAGGAGGGGAGGTCCGCTACAATGAGCAGTTCTTC
once	TRBJ2-5	TRBV15	TRBD1	CATSRGGQGYQETQYF	TGTGCCACCAGCAGAGGGGGACAGGGGTACCAAGAGACCCAGTACTTC
.	TRBJ2-1	TRBV2	TRBD1	CASSAGTGYGEQFF	TGTGCCAGCAGCGCCGGGACAGGGTACGGTGAGCAGTTCTTC
.	TRBJ1-1	TRBV25-1	.	CASRSLRRDTEAFF	TGTGCCAGCAGAAGCCTCAGGAGGGACACTGAAGCTTTCTTT
.	TRBJ2-1	TRBV20-1	TRBD2	CSASDASGSSYNEQFF	TGCAGTGCTAGTGATGCCAGCGGGAGCTCCTACAATGAGCAGTTCTTC
.	TRBJ2-3	TRBV5-1	TRBD2	CASSQGLAASTDTQYF	TGCGCCAGCAGCCAGGGACTAGCGGCTAGCACAGATACGCAGTATTTT
.	TRBJ2-3	TRBV30	.	CAWGRLQVSSTDTQYF	TGTGCCTGGGGACGATTACAGGTTTCTAGCACAGATACGCAGTATTTT
.	TRBJ2-2	TRBV7-9	.	CASSPPEINTGELFF	TGTGCCAGCAGCCCCCCGGAGATAAACACCGGGGAGCTGTTTTTT
.	TRBJ1-4	TRBV11-3	.	CASSPPGGANEKLFF	TGTGCCAGCAGCCCACCCGGGGGTGCTAATGAAAAACTGTTTTTT
.	TRBJ2-5	TRBV6-5	.	CASSYLPKKGETQYF	TGTGCCAGCAGTTACCTCCCAAAAAAGGGGGAGACCCAGTACTTC
.	TRBJ1-6	TRBV7-9	TRBD1	CASSRRQGFNSPLHF	TGTGCCAGCAGCCGTAGACAGGGATTTAATTCACCCCTCCACTTT
once	TRBJ2-7	TRBV7-2	.	CASSRTRDVSYEQYF	TGTGCCAGCAGCCGCACGCGGGACGTCTCCTACGAGCAGTACTTC
once	TRBJ2-7	TRBV10-3	.	CAISAGYEQYF	TGTGCCATCAGTGCAGGATACGAGCAGTACTTC
.	TRBJ2-5	TRBV29-1	TRBD1	CSVATGQGLRETQYF	TGCAGCGTTGCCACGGGACAGGGGTTGAGAGAGACCCAGTACTTC
few	TRBJ2-7	TRBV7-3	TRBD1	CASSLKGQGNEQYF	TGTGCCAGCAGCTTAAAGGGACAGGGGAACGAGCAGTACTTC
.	TRBJ1-5	TRBV19	TRBD1	CASSMAGGGNQPQHF	TGTGCCAGTAGTATGGCAGGGGGCGGCAATCAGCCCCAGCATTTT
.	TRBJ2-7	TRBV7-9	.	CASSLDRAYEQYF	TGTGCCAGCAGCTTAGACAGGGCCTACGAGCAGTACTTC
once	TRBJ2-1	TRBV11-3	TRBD1	CASSLFSGQGNNEQFF	TGTGCCAGCAGCTTATTTTCAGGACAGGGAAACAATGAGCAGTTCTTC
.	TRBJ1-1	TRBV10-3	.	CAISENSMNTEAFF	TGTGCCATCAGTGAGAACAGCATGAACACTGAAGCTTTCTTT
.	TRBJ2-3	TRBV10-2	.	CASSLRTSTDTQYF	TGCGCCAGCAGTTTACGGACTAGCACAGATACGCAGTATTTT
.	TRBJ1-1	TRBV24-1	TRBD1	CATSDLGQGSIFF	TGTGCCACCAGTGATTTGGGACAGGGGTCGATTTTCTTT
.	TRBJ1-4	TRBV6-5	.	CASGPRDEKLFF	TGTGCCAGCGGTCCCAGGGATGAAAAACTGTTTTTT
.	TRBJ2-5	TRBV24-1	.	CATSDGGEETQYF	TGTGCCACCAGTGATGGGGGCGAAGAGACCCAGTACTTC
.	TRBJ2-7	TRBV28	.	CASSSSWEQYF	TGTGCCAGCAGTTCGAGTTGGGAGCAGTACTTC
.	TRBJ2-2	TRBV11-3	TRBD2	CASSFSGRSVYTGELFF	TGTGCCAGCAGCTTTAGCGGGAGGTCCGTGTACACCGGGGAGCTGTTTTTT
.	TRBJ2-3	TRBV24-1	.	CATSDLVAASTDTQYF	TGTGCCACCAGTGATTTAGTCGCGGCTAGCACAGATACGCAGTATTTT
.	TRBJ2-3	TRBV6-2/TRBV6-3	TRBD1	CASSLPGQRMADTQYF	TGTGCCAGCAGCCTCCCGGGACAGAGGATGGCAGATACGCAGTATTTT